This passage covers 6 T cell receptor beta chains from one sample sequenced in a study of blood T cell repertoires in COVID-19. Clones were sequenced by immunoSEQ multiplex PCR, and TCRdb holds only the in-frame ones, with some missing. The table has about 280,000 clones, about 88% seen once. Sequencing was done on a sample of peripheral blood. These receptors were taken from a woman between 25 and 40 years old with COVID-19, enrolled during active disease.

This clone was counted only a few times. This chain links TRBV11-2 with TRBJ1-6; D ambiguous. This CDR3 contains 15 residues. Trimming removed 1 base at V and 7 bases at J, with 11 bases between. Per germline, CDR1 SGHAT and CDR2 FQNNGV. CDR3 nucleotides: TGTGCCAGCAGCTTAGTCATAGCCCAAAATTCACCCCTCCACTTT. This encodes CASSLVIAQNSPLHF.

The CDR3: CASSRRTGKDYGYTF. The CDR3 nucleotides read TGTGCCAGCAGCCGACGGACAGGGAAGGACTATGGCTACACCTTC. The rearrangement links TRBV27 to TRBJ1-2; 8 bases are a match to TRBD1. The CDR3 consists of 15 residues. Germline-derived CDR1 and CDR2 are MNHEY and SMNVEV (reference sequence). V was clipped by 6 bases and J by 3 bases; unmatched bases: 9.

The chain uses TRBV11-2 and TRBJ2-7; 10 bases align to TRBD2. Germline assignment: CDR1 SGHAT and CDR2 FQNNGV. The V gene end was trimmed by 5 bases and the J gene end by 0 bases; junction bases not matched to a gene: 4. This CDR3 has 15 amino acids. CDR3 nucleotides: TGTGCCAGCAGCCTAGCGGGAGCCCTCTCCTACGAGCAGTACTTC. Translated, it gives CASSLAGALSYEQYF.

The chain employs TRBV7-8 and TRBJ1-5, with a weak D call TRBD1 (5 bases). The germline V gene encodes CDR1 SGHVS and CDR2 FQNEAQ. V was trimmed by 5 bases and J by 5 bases, leaving 10 bases between them. This CDR3 has 13 residues. The CDR3 region is CASSADSYQPQHF. DNA for the CDR3: TGTGCCAGCAGCGCCGACAGTTATCAGCCCCAGCATTTT.

J is TRBJ2-2 and V is TRBV12-3 or TRBV12-4, with D unclear. This CDR3 is built from 11 residues. V was shortened by 5 bases and J by 8 bases, with 6 bases between the two germline ends. The CDR3 reads CASSPRGELFF. For the CDR3, the DNA is TGTGCCAGCAGTCCCCGGGGGGAGCTGTTTTTT.

The CDR3 is CATSPGVSPLHF. For the CDR3, the DNA is TGTGCCACCAGTCCGGGGGTTTCACCCCTCCACTTT. The chain employs TRBV24-1 and TRBJ1-6; possible D gene TRBD1, 5 bases. This CDR3 has 12 residues. Germline CDR1 reads KGHDR; CDR2 reads SFDVKD. V was shortened by 6 bases and J by 9 bases, with 8 bases between the two germline ends.